This TCR beta chain was identified in a study of blood T cells in healthy people across ages. With V trimmed by 4 bases and J by 2 bases, 12 bases remained unmatched. This CDR3 contains 17 residues. For the second PCR, which ran for about 6 to 12 cycles, a sample-barcoded 5' primer and a J-beta primer mix were used. TCRdb called the 5' RACE reads again in MiXCR, with one record for every CDR3 protein. Of around 1,700,000 distinct CDR3 sequences in the sample, under 30% are singletons; the top ten hold roughly 8%. The sample holds a few counts of this clonotype. This sequence joins TRBV12-3 or TRBV12-4 and TRBJ2-7; 9 nucleotides align to TRBD1. The sequenced material came from blood. This TCR was recovered from a woman aged 25 to 39 in good health. CDR3 nucleotides: TGTGCCAGCAGTTGGGCCCTCGGGACAGGGAGAGCCTACGAGCAGTACTTC. Protein sequence: CASSWALGTGRAYEQYF.